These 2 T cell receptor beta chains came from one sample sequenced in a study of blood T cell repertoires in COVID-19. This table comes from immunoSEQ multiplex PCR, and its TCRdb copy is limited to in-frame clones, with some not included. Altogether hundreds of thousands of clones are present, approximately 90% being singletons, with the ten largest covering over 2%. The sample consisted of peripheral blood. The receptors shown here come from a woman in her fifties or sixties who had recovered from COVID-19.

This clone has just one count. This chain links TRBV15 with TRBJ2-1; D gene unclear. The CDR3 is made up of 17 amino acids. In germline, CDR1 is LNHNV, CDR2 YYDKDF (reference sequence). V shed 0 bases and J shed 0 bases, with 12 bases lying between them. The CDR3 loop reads CATSRDRLTSSYNEQFF. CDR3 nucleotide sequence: TGTGCCACCAGCAGAGATCGCCTTACCAGCTCCTACAATGAGCAGTTCTTC.

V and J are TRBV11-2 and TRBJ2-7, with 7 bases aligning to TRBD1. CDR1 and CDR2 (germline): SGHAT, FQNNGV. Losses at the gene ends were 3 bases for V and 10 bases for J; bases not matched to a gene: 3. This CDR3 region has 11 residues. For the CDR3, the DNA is TGTGCCAGCAGCTTTAGACAGGGACAGTACTTC. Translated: CASSFRQGQYF.